The entry that follows covers one T cell receptor (beta chain) sequence. The library targeted TCRbeta and was prepared with unique molecular identifiers. TCRdb re-derived calls from the PCR reads in MiXCR, one entry per CDR3 protein. The table lists around 22,000 distinct CDR3 sequences, 11% of them singletons. This entry belongs to a study of T-cell reconstitution after alpha-beta-depleted transplantation in children. The CDR3 runs to 15 residues. Germline loops: CDR1 MNHEY, CDR2 SMNVEV (reference sequence). Germline trimming cut 5 bases from V and 5 bases from J; bases unmatched to any gene: 7. V is TRBV27 and J is TRBJ2-3; TRBD1 agrees at 10 bases. This clonotype originated in a human donor who donated a stem cell graft to a child with chronic granulomatous disease. The sample in question was PBMCs from the stem cell graft donor, obtained from the stem cell graft. The CDR3 nucleotides read TGTGCCAGCAGTCATGACAGGGGGCTGGGAGATACGCAGTATTTT. It encodes CASSHDRGLGDTQYF.